Below, 19 T cell receptor beta chains from the same sample are listed, as sequenced in a study of blood T cell repertoires in COVID-19 (dated by TCRdb to between 2020 and 2021). Library prep was done by the immunoSEQ multiplex PCR assay. TCRdb's version of the immuneACCESS table is confined to in-frame rearrangements and falls short of the full clone set. An unresolved V gene accounts for under half of the shortfall where checked; the remainder is of unknown origin. The sample table lists about 85,000 clones, around 90% of them with a count of one. The ten largest make up about 4.3% of the sample. Sequences were obtained from peripheral blood. Receptors were obtained from an elderly woman with active or convalescent COVID-19.

This sequence joins TRBV27 and TRBJ2-3; D gene unclear. The CDR3 sequence is 18 residues long. Trimming cost V 4 bases and J 0 bases, with 20 bases left between them. CDR1 is MNHEY and CDR2 is SMNVEV in the germline V gene (reference sequence). This chain's CDR3 is CASSSHRILSQSTDTQYF. In DNA form, the CDR3 reads TGTGCCAGCAGTTCCCACCGCATCCTATCCCAAAGCACAGATACGCAGTATTTT.

The CDR3 loop is CASISLRDRGLYGYTF. Written as DNA, the CDR3 is TGTGCCAGTATCTCCCTCCGGGACAGGGGGCTCTATGGCTACACCTTC. This chain links TRBV19 with TRBJ1-2, with 12 bases matching TRBD1. The CDR3 sequence is 16 residues long. The ends lost 7 bases at V and 4 bases at J; junction bases unmatched: 10. The V gene's germline CDR1 is LNHDA and CDR2 SQIVND (reference sequence). The variable domain in full, with the rest retrieved from reference TRBV19 and TRBJ1-2, is DGGITQSPKYLFRKEGQNVTLSCEQNLNHDAMYWYRQDPGQGLRLIYYSQIVNDFQKGDIAEGYSVSREKKESFPLTVTSAQKNPTAFYLCASISLRDRGLYGYTFGSGTRLTVV.

This chain connects TRBV18 to TRBJ1-3; D might be TRBD1 (6 bases). Trimming removed 2 bases at V and 0 bases at J, with 14 bases between. The CDR3 is 17 amino acids. Per germline, CDR1 KGHSH and CDR2 LQKENI. The CDR3 DNA is TGTGCCAGCTCACCATTCCGGGACACCTACTCTGGAAACACCATATATTTT. Its protein product is CASSPFRDTYSGNTIYF.

This clone was seen just once. One end of the junction varies from germline; a read error may be responsible. The V gene is TRBV3-1 (or the pseudogene TRBV3-2), the J gene TRBJ2-7; weak D call: TRBD1 (6 bases). This CDR3 spans 15 amino acids. Germline-derived CDR1 and CDR2 are LGHDT and YNNKEL (reference sequence). The CDR3 coding sequence is TGTGCCAGCAGCCAAACCCGGGACATCGCTCTCCGACGGATATTC. It codes for CASSQTRDIALRRIF.

The genes are TRBV7-2 and TRBJ1-4; D is perhaps TRBD1 (5 bases). Trimming removed 5 bases from V and 6 bases from J, with 13 bases in between. The CDR3 consists of 14 residues. Germline V gene data show CDR1 as SGHTA and CDR2 as FQGNSA. This CDR3 is CASSPQAGDEKLFF. CDR3 nucleotides: TGTGCCAGCAGCCCCCAAGCGGGGGATGAAAAACTGTTTTTT.

V and J are TRBV15 and TRBJ2-7, with 7 bases that match TRBD2. Germline V gives CDR1 LNHNV, CDR2 YYDKDF (reference sequence). V was clipped by 4 bases and J by 4 bases; unmatched bases: 4. The CDR3 spans 13 residues. For the CDR3, the DNA is TGTGCCACCAGCACGGGACTACTATACGAGCAGTACTTC. Its translation is CATSTGLLYEQYF.

The genes are TRBV7-8 and TRBJ2-1; 8 bases map to TRBD2. The CDR3 sequence is 16 residues long. The germline CDR1 and CDR2 sequences are SGHVS and FQNEAQ. With 5 bases clipped from V and 2 bases from J, the junction kept 8 bases outside the gene matches. CDR3 amino acids: CASSPRAGDPYNEQFF. Written as DNA, the CDR3 is TGTGCCAGCAGCCCACGAGCGGGAGACCCCTACAATGAGCAGTTCTTC.

The gene calls are TRBV5-8 and TRBJ2-5, with 8 nucleotides matching TRBD1. Germline assignment: CDR1 SGHTS and CDR2 YDEGEE. J was trimmed by 5 bases and V by 4 bases; bases with no gene match: 7. CDR3 length equals 14 residues. The CDR3 DNA is TGTGCCAGCAGCATCCGACAGGGGAGGGAGACCCAGTACTTC. It translates to CASSIRQGRETQYF.

The chain joins TRBV2 to TRBJ2-1; D remains unclear. V was clipped by 7 bases and J by 6 bases, with 10 bases between them. CDR1 is SNHLY, CDR2 FYNNEI, per germline. The CDR3 totals 12 residues. The CDR3: CASTLLFNEQFF. Written as DNA, the CDR3 is TGTGCCAGCACCCTCCTTTTCAATGAGCAGTTCTTC.

This chain joins TRBV12-3 or TRBV12-4 and TRBJ1-1; D gene uncertain. V was trimmed by 4 bases and J by 1 base, leaving 7 bases between them. The CDR3 is made up of 13 amino acids. The CDR3 sequence: CASSWAANTEAFF. CDR3 DNA sequence: TGTGCCAGCAGTTGGGCTGCGAACACTGAAGCTTTCTTT.

The chain employs TRBV6-2 or TRBV6-3 and TRBJ2-7; D may be TRBD2 (5 bases). Germline assignment: CDR1 MNHEY and CDR2 SVGEGT. The V gene lost 0 bases and the J gene lost 0 bases, with 15 bases spanning the gap. This CDR3 has 17 residues. This CDR3 reads CASSYSEGRTSSYEQYF. The CDR3 DNA follows: TGTGCCAGCAGTTACTCAGAGGGCAGGACCAGCTCCTACGAGCAGTACTTC.

This clone was seen a single time. This chain uses TRBV7-2 with TRBJ2-1, with D tentatively TRBD2 (6 bases). Germline V gene data show CDR1 as SGHTA and CDR2 as FQGNSA. The CDR3 spans 14 residues. Trimming stripped 4 bases from V and 7 bases from J, with 14 bases between. CDR3 protein: CASSSSRLGNEQFF. CDR3 in DNA: TGTGCCAGCAGCTCATCCCGACTAGGGAATGAGCAGTTCTTC.

V usage is TRBV19 and J usage is TRBJ2-2, with D perhaps TRBD1 (6 bases). CDR1 and CDR2 (germline): LNHDA, SQIVND (reference sequence). This CDR3 contains 14 residues. V lost 11 bases and J lost 6, with 19 bases in between. The CDR3 DNA follows: TGTGCCTCTAAACCCTTTACAGGGCCCGGGGAGCTGTTTTTT. It translates to CASKPFTGPGELFF.

This chain links TRBV7-2 with TRBJ2-3; the match to TRBD1 covers 8 bases. This CDR3 spans 14 amino acids. After removal of 3 bases from V and 2 bases from J, the junction contained 1 base not matched to a gene. Looked up from germline, CDR1 is SGHTA and CDR2 is FQGNSA. The CDR3 DNA is TGTGCCAGCAGCTTCAGGGGGCCCACAGATACGCAGTATTTT. It is translated as CASSFRGPTDTQYF.

The chain combines TRBV5-8 with TRBJ1-4, with D unclear. Germline assignment: CDR1 SGHTS and CDR2 YDEGEE. Deletions cut 4 bases from V and 0 bases from J, with 16 bases between. This CDR3 comprises 17 residues. CDR3 nucleotides: TGTGCCAGCAGCCCTCGGGGTGGCGTTGCAACTAATGAAAAACTGTTTTTT. This gives the protein CASSPRGGVATNEKLFF.

This clone has only one observation. The V call is TRBV5-6, the J call TRBJ1-3; 10 bases agree with TRBD1. CDR3 length: 16 amino acids. Per germline, CDR1 SGHDT and CDR2 YYEEEE. The trim removed 3 bases at V and 0 bases at J, leaving 3 bases unmatched. CDR3 nucleotides: TGTGCCAGCAGCTGGGGACAGGGGAGCTCTGGAAACACCATATATTTT. Its translation is CASSWGQGSSGNTIYF.

V and J are TRBV9 and TRBJ2-1, with 9 positions matching TRBD1. CDR3 length: 15 amino acids. Unmatched junction bases numbered 7, after V lost 4 bases and J lost 5 bases. The V gene's germline CDR1 is SGDLS and CDR2 YYNGEE. The CDR3 DNA reads as TGTGCCAGCAGCCCCCGGGACAGGGTGAACAATGAGCAGTTCTTC. Its protein is CASSPRDRVNNEQFF.

The genes are TRBV10-3 and TRBJ1-6, with 7 bases identical to TRBD1. Germline CDR1 is ENHRY and CDR2 is SYGVKD. V gave up 5 bases and J gave up 7 bases; unmatched junction bases: 5. This CDR3 has 14 amino acids. The CDR3 sequence is CAISPGQFNSPLHF. The CDR3 DNA sequence: TGTGCCATCAGTCCGGGACAGTTCAATTCACCCCTCCACTTT.

This clone was seen only a few times. This chain links TRBV19 with TRBJ1-5; perhaps TRBD1 as D (5 bases). The CDR3 is 13 residues long. Between the trimmed V and J ends, which lost 3 bases and 6 bases, there was a span of 9 bases. In germline, CDR1 is LNHDA, CDR2 SQIVND (reference sequence). CDR3 loop: CASSMEGRQPQHF. The CDR3 nucleotides read TGTGCCAGTAGTATGGAGGGGCGTCAGCCCCAGCATTTT. Full variable domain (missing parts from reference TRBV19 and TRBJ1-5): DGGITQSPKYLFRKEGQNVTLSCEQNLNHDAMYWYRQDPGQGLRLIYYSQIVNDFQKGDIAEGYSVSREKKESFPLTVTSAQKNPTAFYLCASSMEGRQPQHFGDGTRLSIL.